The T cell receptor beta chain described here comes from a study of shared clonotypes between healthy human individuals. Replicate PCRs from sorted subsets contained approximately 190 ng DNA, which is 30,000 to 35,000 T cell genomes. TCRdb's table, derived via immunoSEQ multiplex PCR, lists solely in-frame clones and lacks some. The sample includes some 2,100,000 clones, around 95% of them seen just once. Germline V CDR1 and CDR2: LNHDA, SQIVND (reference sequence). The CDR3 covers 17 residues. J lost 6 bases, V lost 6 bases, and 15 bases had no gene match. There were no recent acute infections or vaccinations among the donors, who were healthy HIV-negative adults.

The chain joins TRBV19 to TRBJ2-2, with TRBD1 matching over 8 bases. The TCR originated in a man younger than 30 in good health. Sequenced input: naive CD4+ T cells sorted from blood. Subset indicated: CD45RA+ positively selected. CDR3 in DNA: TGTGCCAGTAGCAGAGACAGGGGCCTAACGAGATCCGGGGAGCTGTTTTTT. It specifies CASSRDRGLTRSGELFF. The entire variable domain, with the rest obtained from reference TRBV19 and TRBJ2-2, is as follows: DGGITQSPKYLFRKEGQNVTLSCEQNLNHDAMYWYRQDPGQGLRLIYYSQIVNDFQKGDIAEGYSVSREKKESFPLTVTSAQKNPTAFYLCASSRDRGLTRSGELFFGEGSRLTVL.